The text below deals with one T cell receptor (beta chain). Antigen unknown. The data are from a study of vaccination and CD4 T cells after COVID-19. Germline CDR1 is KGHSH and CDR2 is LQKENI. The CDR3 length is 13 residues. V lost 3 bases, J lost 2 bases, and 6 bases lay in between. Treatment of the sample: roughly 11-day PBMC culture with coronavirus spike peptide pools or control peptides (ViraFEST assay). The Oncomine TCR Beta short-read assay sequenced DNA from cultured CD4+ T cells. Using its own MiXCR run on the PCR reads, TCRdb lists one record per CDR3 protein. The table records more than 10,000 distinct CDR3 sequences, approximately 50% of them present only once.

The chain has TRBV18 and TRBJ2-3, with a weak D call TRBD2 (5 bases). The sequenced sample consisted of CD4+ T cells from blood, cultured in vitro. The sequence derives from a human donor who had recovered from COVID-19. DNA for the CDR3: TGTGCCAGCTCACCCCGGGACACAGATACGCAGTATTTT. Encoded protein: CASSPRDTDTQYF.